The entry below gives a single T cell receptor beta chain sequence along with its context. Antigen unknown. Noted treatment: about 20 received Ad26.COV2.S at low or high dose, single or two shots; 5 received placebo; per-sample allocation not given. Sampling happened 63 days after the first vaccine or placebo injection. Sequencing used immunoSEQ multiplex PCR; TCRdb keeps in-frame clones, though not all of them. The sample contains more than 350,000 clones, around 90% of which appear only once. Germline V gene data show CDR1 as SEHNR and CDR2 as FQNEAQ (reference sequence). The CDR3 is made up of 15 amino acids. The V end lost 5 bases, the J end lost 3 bases, and 11 bases lay between the germline ends. This entry belongs to a study of Ad26.COV2.S vaccination and SARS-CoV-2 variants. Overall study findings and caveats: Vaccinees reportedly had broad spike-specific CD8+ and CD4+ T cell responses.

Sequenced material: peripheral blood, taken in a trial of Ad26.COV2.S vaccine versus placebo. The chain carries TRBV7-9 and TRBJ2-6; tentative D call: TRBD2 (5 bases). The clonotype comes from a person between 18 and 59 years old who received the Ad26.COV2.S COVID-19 vaccine or a placebo. In DNA form, the CDR3 reads TGTGCCAGCAGCCCCAAAGGGAGTGGGGCCAACGTCCTGACTTTC. Encoded protein: CASSPKGSGANVLTF.